Shown below are 26 T cell receptor beta chains from a single sample sequenced in a study of cytomegalovirus exposure and HLA in healthy donors. 60 Vbeta and 13 Jbeta primers were used in PCR. Here immunoSEQ multiplex PCR was the method, and the copy in TCRdb shows in-frame clones only, minus some. The repertoire has roughly 55,000 clones, over 55% of them found once; the top ten carry roughly 36%. Sample: PBMCs. These receptors all come from a man aged 35-49 years in good health and CMV-seropositive.

This clone showed up just a few times. This chain joins TRBV5-8 and TRBJ1-1, with TRBD1 identical over 7 bases. J lost 4 bases, V lost 1 base, and 4 bases had no gene match. Germline V CDR1 and CDR2: SGHTS, YDEGEE. The CDR3 runs to 14 residues. The CDR3 nucleotides are TGTGCCAGCAGCTTGCGGACAGGAGCCACTGAAGCTTTCTTT. This gives the protein CASSLRTGATEAFF.

V is TRBV6-5 and J is TRBJ2-5; 7 bases are shared with TRBD1. V shed 2 bases and J 1 base; nucleotides not matched to a gene: 4. CDR3 length: 15 residues. Per germline, CDR1 MNHEY and CDR2 SVGAGI. The CDR3 bases are TGTGCCAGCAGTTACCTGACAGGGCTCCAAGAGACCCAGTACTTC. Encoded protein: CASSYLTGLQETQYF.

This rearrangement joins TRBV19 to TRBJ1-1; 8 nucleotides match TRBD1. This CDR3 region has 16 residues. With 4 bases clipped from V and 8 bases from J, the junction kept 15 bases outside the gene matches. Germline V gene lookup returns CDR1 LNHDA and CDR2 SQIVND (reference sequence). CDR3 nucleotides: TGTGCCAGTAGTACCAGTTCCCGGACAGGGCGAGGAGAAGCTTTCTTT. It translates to CASSTSSRTGRGEAFF.

This rearrangement joins TRBV5-6 to TRBJ2-5; 9 bases agree with TRBD2. In germline, CDR1 is SGHDT, CDR2 YYEEEE. There are 17 residues in the CDR3. V lost 1 base to trimming and J lost 1 base; unmatched junction nucleotides: 8. The CDR3 protein is CASSLRAAGGLQETQYF. The CDR3 DNA follows: TGTGCCAGCAGCTTGAGGGCAGCGGGGGGCCTCCAAGAGACCCAGTACTTC.

V gene TRBV6-5 combines with J gene TRBJ2-1; D not resolved. The CDR3 spans 13 residues. Germline V gene lookup returns CDR1 MNHEY and CDR2 SVGAGI. Trimming cost V 2 bases and J 7 bases, with 9 bases left between them. The CDR3 bases are TGTGCCAGCAGTTACGGTAGTTGGAATGAGCAGTTCTTC. Protein: CASSYGSWNEQFF.

The CDR3 DNA reads as TGTGCCAGCAGGGGGGAGCGGGGGGCCGGCAATGAGCAGTTCTTC. It is translated as CASRGERGAGNEQFF. The chain carries TRBV2 and TRBJ2-1; the match to TRBD2 covers 9 bases. The CDR3 is made up of 15 amino acids. Unmatched junction bases numbered 9, after V lost 6 bases and J lost 6 bases. Germline assignment: CDR1 SNHLY and CDR2 FYNNEI.

In this sample, this clone turned up once. The chain is built from TRBV5-4 and TRBJ1-1, with D perhaps TRBD1 (6 bases). The ends were cut back, 0 bases at V and 2 bases at J, with 11 bases in the middle. The CDR3 is made up of 15 amino acids. The V gene's germline CDR1 is SGHNT and CDR2 YYREEE (reference sequence). As DNA, the CDR3 is TGTGCCAGCAGCTTGGGGGGAGGGGGAAACACTGAAGCTTTCTTT. Encoded protein: CASSLGGGGNTEAFF.

This sequence joins TRBV27 and TRBJ2-2, with TRBD2 matching 12 bases. Unmatched junction bases numbered 5, after V lost 5 bases and J lost 4 bases. Germline loops: CDR1 MNHEY, CDR2 SMNVEV (reference sequence). The CDR3 is 16 residues long. Written as DNA, the CDR3 is TGTGCCAGCAGTCCCGCGGGACTAGCGGGCACCGGGGAGCTGTTTTTT. Translated, it gives CASSPAGLAGTGELFF.

The chain employs TRBV7-2 and TRBJ1-3; D uncertain. This CDR3 has 13 residues. CDR1 is SGHTA, CDR2 FQGNSA, per germline. Trimming took off 2 bases at V and 8 bases at J, with 10 bases between the two ends. CDR3 nucleotides: TGTGCCAGCAGCTTAACGAGTCGAGACACCATATATTTT. As protein: CASSLTSRDTIYF.

The V call is TRBV2, the J call TRBJ2-7; D perhaps matches TRBD1 (6 bases). The CDR3 is 13 amino acids. V dropped 6 bases and J dropped 5 bases, with 14 bases sitting between them. Germline CDR1 reads SNHLY; CDR2 reads FYNNEI. In DNA, the CDR3 is TGTGCCAGCAGAGCGACAGGTTTCGACGAGCAGTACTTC. Translation gives CASRATGFDEQYF.

This clone was found a few times. The chain couples TRBV4-1 to TRBJ2-3; 10 bases match TRBD1. CDR1 is MGHRA, CDR2 YSYEKL, per germline. The ends lost 1 base at V and 5 bases at J; junction bases unmatched: 6. The CDR3 is 16 residues long. The CDR3 DNA is TGCGCCAGCAGCCAAGGGCCGGGACAGGGGATAGATACGCAGTATTTT. Translation gives CASSQGPGQGIDTQYF.

J is TRBJ1-6 and V is TRBV5-1; TRBD1 agrees at 8 bases. Per germline, CDR1 SGHRS and CDR2 YFSETQ. The CDR3 extends over 15 amino acids. V dropped 6 bases and J dropped 12; count of bases not matched to a gene: 14. In DNA, the CDR3 is TGCGCCAGCAAGACAGGGGAGAGGGGTCCTGAACCCCTCCACTTT. Amino acid sequence: CASKTGERGPEPLHF.

The chain is built from TRBV30 and TRBJ2-4; 12 bases fit TRBD1. This CDR3 is built from 14 residues. V was pared by 4 bases and J by 9 bases, with 7 bases of the junction left unmatched. CDR1 GTSNPN and CDR2 SVGIG come from the germline V gene (reference sequence). The DNA of the CDR3 is TGTGCCTGGACTGCCGGGACAGGGGGCAGCATTCAGTACTTC. Translation: CAWTAGTGGSIQYF.

This clone was seen only once. The chain employs TRBV6-5 and TRBJ2-1; 11 bases align to TRBD2. Germline CDR1 and CDR2: MNHEY and SVGAGI. J was trimmed by 4 bases and V by 5 bases; bases with no gene match: 4. CDR3 length: 15 amino acids. The CDR3 region has the DNA TGTGCCAGCAGTCCACGACTAGCGGGATACAATGAGCAGTTCTTC. Residues: CASSPRLAGYNEQFF.

This chain links TRBV19 with TRBJ1-1; TRBD1 agrees at 9 bases. V lost 6 bases, J lost 0 bases, and 8 bases stayed unmatched. CDR1 LNHDA and CDR2 SQIVND come from the germline V gene (reference sequence). The CDR3 is made up of 16 amino acids. CDR3 sequence: CASSPRTGEMNTEAFF. Here the CDR3 DNA reads TGTGCCAGTAGCCCCCGGACAGGGGAGATGAACACTGAAGCTTTCTTT.

This sequence joins TRBV5-6 and TRBJ2-1; the D gene is possibly TRBD1 (5 bases). With 6 bases removed from V and 4 bases from J, the gap between germline ends came to 14 bases. The CDR3 sequence is 14 residues long. Germline V gene sequence: CDR1 SGHDT, CDR2 YYEEEE. The CDR3 loop is CASTKDTSYNEQFF. In DNA form, the CDR3 reads TGTGCCAGCACGAAGGACACCTCTTACAATGAGCAGTTCTTC.

The CDR3 coding sequence is TGTGCCAGCAGCTTAAGGAGGGACAATGAGCAGTTCTTC. It specifies CASSLRRDNEQFF. This sequence joins TRBV7-3 and TRBJ2-1, with D possibly matching TRBD2 (6 bases). Trimming cost V 1 base and J 5 bases, with 6 bases left between them. The CDR3 is 13 residues long. Germline V CDR1 and CDR2: SGHTA, FQGTGA.

The chain employs TRBV10-3 and TRBJ2-7; 9 positions agree with TRBD1. Germline CDR1 ENHRY, CDR2 SYGVKD. The CDR3 has 14 amino acids. With V trimmed by 6 bases and J by 5 bases, 8 bases remained unmatched. DNA of the CDR3: TGTGCCATCAGAGGGGGGACAGGGATCGACGAGCAGTACTTC. It codes for CAIRGGTGIDEQYF.

This chain uses TRBV29-1 with TRBJ2-2; D remains ambiguous. V was cut by 7 bases and J by 4 bases, with 16 bases left in between. Germline loops: CDR1 SQVTM, CDR2 ANQGSEA. CDR3 size: 14 residues. CDR3 in DNA: TGCAGCGCAACACTGGCAGCGCCCACCGGGGAGCTGTTTTTT. Its translation is CSATLAAPTGELFF.

The chain uses TRBV5-4 and TRBJ1-1; D is uncertain. This CDR3 has 15 amino acids. Trimming cost V 4 bases and J 4 bases, with 17 bases left between them. The germline V gene has CDR1 SGHNT and CDR2 YYREEE (reference sequence). The CDR3 region is CASSIPKAGGTEAFF. The CDR3 DNA follows: TGTGCCAGCAGCATCCCAAAGGCGGGAGGCACTGAAGCTTTCTTT.

Written as DNA, the CDR3 is TGCGCCAGCAGTGAGTCGGTAACGGGAGGCTACACCTTC. Protein sequence: CASSESVTGGYTF. The chain has TRBV10-1 and TRBJ1-2; D ambiguous. The V and J ends lost 0 bases and 8 bases respectively, with 10 bases between them. The CDR3 covers 13 residues. Germline CDR1 WNHNN, CDR2 SYGVQD (reference sequence).

This clone is a singleton in its sample. The V call is TRBV5-6, the J call TRBJ2-7; 9 bases map to TRBD1. There are 15 residues in the CDR3. Trimming cost V 0 bases and J 0 bases; bases outside gene matches: 1. Germline-derived CDR1 and CDR2 are SGHDT and YYEEEE. CDR3 in DNA: TGTGCCAGCAGCTTGGGGACAGGGGCCTCCTACGAGCAGTACTTC. It yields the protein CASSLGTGASYEQYF.

The V call is TRBV2, the J call TRBJ2-7; weak D call: TRBD1 (5 bases). The CDR3 has 14 amino acids. From germline, CDR1 is SNHLY and CDR2 FYNNEI. V was clipped by 7 bases and J by 0 bases, with 13 bases between them. Here the CDR3 reads CASTGRTRSYEQYF. Here the CDR3 DNA reads TGTGCCAGCACTGGAAGGACACGCTCCTACGAGCAGTACTTC.

This chain links TRBV6-6 with TRBJ1-1; D is unresolved. Germline V gives CDR1 MNHNY, CDR2 SVGAGI (reference sequence). The CDR3 contains 15 residues. V lost 0 bases and J lost 1, with 9 bases in between. As DNA, the CDR3 is TGTGCCAGCAGTTACTCCCTGCGGTCGAACACTGAAGCTTTCTTT. Translated: CASSYSLRSNTEAFF.

The chain has TRBV14 and TRBJ2-7, with 10 bases lining up with TRBD2. Trimming cost V 5 bases and J 2 bases; bases outside gene matches: 6. The germline gives CDR1 SGHDN, CDR2 FVKESK. The CDR3 extends over 15 amino acids. The CDR3 region has the DNA TGTGCCAGCAGCGTTACTAGCGGGGCGACCTACGAGCAGTACTTC. Amino acid sequence: CASSVTSGATYEQYF.

The V and J genes are TRBV10-3 and TRBJ1-6; 9 nucleotides align to TRBD1. Germline CDR1 ENHRY, CDR2 SYGVKD. V was pared by 10 bases and J by 1 base, with 8 bases of the junction left unmatched. CDR3 length: 16 residues. The DNA of the CDR3 is TGTGCCACCGCGGGACAGGGACCGTCCTATAATTCACCCCTCCACTTT. It codes for CATAGQGPSYNSPLHF.